This T cell receptor (beta chain) comes out of a study of PD-L1 blockade in urothelial cancer. In the study overall: T cells numbered a median of approximately 150,000 in the blood samples.

Time point meaning: pretreatment peripheral blood. Patients presented with locally advanced or metastatic urothelial carcinoma. The CDR3 has 14 amino acids. Trimming took off 4 bases at V and 5 bases at J, with 12 bases between the two ends. CDR1 and CDR2 (germline): SNHLY, FYNNEI. As for this clone: Its target is unknown.

Assay used: immunoSEQ multiplex PCR; TCRdb lists only in-frame clones, some missing. The sample has roughly 54,000 clones, around 88% seen once. General study results and limits: Survival was better when pretreatment blood TCR clonality fell below the median.

The chain has TRBV2 and TRBJ2-1, with TRBD2 as a possible D gene (6 bases). The sequence came from a woman aged 60-75 years with urothelial cancer. The starting material was PBMCs, obtained around atezolizumab (anti-PD-L1) treatment. CDR3 amino acids: CASSAGTPDNEQFF. The CDR3 nucleotides are TGTGCCAGCAGTGCCGGGACTCCAGACAATGAGCAGTTCTTC.